Shown below are 14 T cell receptor beta chains from a single sample sequenced in a study of blood T cell repertoires in COVID-19. Data came from immunoSEQ multiplex PCR; TCRdb stores just in-frame clones and leaves some out. The sample records approximately 84,000 clones, 70% to 80% being singletons. The sequenced sample consisted of peripheral blood. These receptors came from a human donor in a cohort sampled during active COVID-19.

The chain recombines TRBV7-9 with TRBJ1-6; D is uncertain. Germline CDR1 SEHNR, CDR2 FQNEAQ (reference sequence). The CDR3 runs to 11 residues. V was cut by 5 bases and J by 6 bases, with 2 bases left in between. CDR3 region: CASSRNSPLHF. The CDR3 DNA follows: TGTGCCAGCAGCCGTAATTCACCCCTCCACTTT.

As to this clone: This may stem from a read error, because a much larger clone lies one nucleotide away. This sample also contains other DNA sequences that code for the same CDR3. The genes are TRBV27 and TRBJ1-5; D is perhaps TRBD1 (6 bases). Trimming removed 1 base from V and 7 bases from J, with 8 bases in between. Germline V gives CDR1 MNHEY, CDR2 SMNVEV (reference sequence). This CDR3 is 13 amino acids long. CDR3 nucleotide sequence: TGTGCCAGCAGTTTATTGGGGGCCCAGCCCCAGCATTTT. Its translation: CASSLLGAQPQHF.

The chain combines TRBV19 with TRBJ1-5; 8 bases are shared with TRBD1. The CDR3 spans 16 residues. The J segment lost 1 base and the V segment lost 7 bases, leaving 9 bases of the junction unmatched. CDR1 and CDR2 (germline): LNHDA, SQIVND (reference sequence). CDR3: CASNGQGGRSNQPQHF. CDR3 sequence (DNA): TGTGCCAGTAATGGACAGGGAGGTAGGAGCAATCAGCCCCAGCATTTT.

This clone has a count of ten or more. This chain connects TRBV6-6 to TRBJ1-1, with 9 nucleotides matching TRBD1. Germline CDR1 and CDR2: MNHNY and SVGAGI (reference sequence). With 5 bases clipped from V and 4 bases from J, the junction kept 14 bases outside the gene matches. The CDR3 covers 17 residues. DNA of the CDR3: TGTGCCAGCAGTCCCCTCCGGGACAGGGTAAAAATCACTGAAGCTTTCTTT. It encodes CASSPLRDRVKITEAFF.

The V and J genes are TRBV12-3 or TRBV12-4 and TRBJ2-1; a possible D gene is TRBD2 (5 bases). This CDR3 comprises 12 residues. The ends were cut back, 10 bases at V and 5 bases at J, with 12 bases in the middle. This CDR3 is CATLDSNNEQFF. In DNA form, the CDR3 reads TGTGCCACCCTGGACTCAAACAATGAGCAGTTCTTC.

The rearrangement joins TRBV23-1 to TRBJ2-7, with 7 nucleotides matching TRBD1. TRBV23-1 is an open reading frame whose function is uncertain. V dropped 4 bases and J dropped 0; count of bases not matched to a gene: 6. CDR3 length: 15 amino acids. The DNA for the CDR3 is TGCGCCAGCAGTCCCCCGGGACAGTCCTCCTACGAGCAGTACTTC. Translation: CASSPPGQSSYEQYF.

V gene TRBV5-1 combines with J gene TRBJ2-7; 9 bases fit TRBD1. CDR3 length equals 16 residues. Germline CDR1 is SGHRS and CDR2 is YFSETQ. V trimming: 5 bases; J trimming: 2 bases; junction bases outside the gene matches: 11. The DNA for the CDR3 is TGCGCCAGCAGTGCTGAGTCCGGGACAGGGCCCTACGAGCAGTACTTC. Encoded protein: CASSAESGTGPYEQYF.

The CDR3 loop is CASSNRLNTEAFF. In nucleotides, the CDR3 is TGTGCCAGTAGTAACAGACTGAACACTGAAGCTTTCTTT. The chain links TRBV19 to TRBJ1-1; D is unclear. The V end lost 4 bases, the J end lost 0 bases, and 6 bases lay between the germline ends. Germline loops: CDR1 LNHDA, CDR2 SQIVND (reference sequence). The CDR3 runs 13 residues. The full variable domain, with the rest looked up from reference TRBV19 and TRBJ1-1, is DGGITQSPKYLFRKEGQNVTLSCEQNLNHDAMYWYRQDPGQGLRLIYYSQIVNDFQKGDIAEGYSVSREKKESFPLTVTSAQKNPTAFYLCASSNRLNTEAFFGQGTRLTVV.

The rearrangement links TRBV18 to TRBJ2-2; D is perhaps TRBD1 (8 bases). V lost 8 bases, J lost 4 bases, and 20 bases lay in between. The germline V gene encodes CDR1 KGHSH and CDR2 LQKENI. The CDR3 length is 16 residues. The chain's CDR3 is CASTYGGTGGTGELFF. The DNA of the CDR3 is TGTGCCAGCACTTACGGGGGGACAGGCGGCACCGGGGAGCTGTTTTTT.

The sample holds a few counts of this clone. This chain connects TRBV12-3 or TRBV12-4 to TRBJ2-7; 7 nucleotides agree with TRBD2. This CDR3 spans 11 amino acids. V dropped 4 bases and J dropped 9; count of bases not matched to a gene: 3. For the CDR3, the DNA is TGTGCCAGCAGTTCGAGACTAGCGCAGTACTTC. Translated: CASSSRLAQYF.

This clone has only a few counts. The chain joins TRBV3-1 (or the pseudogene TRBV3-2) to TRBJ1-3; D possibly corresponds to TRBD1 (5 bases). This CDR3 is built from 14 residues. Germline V lookup: CDR1 LGHDT, CDR2 YNNKEL (reference sequence). V shed 4 bases and J shed 11 bases, with 18 bases lying between them. This CDR3 is CASSPRQGSSPIYF. The CDR3 region has the DNA TGTGCCAGCAGCCCCCGGCAGGGTAGTTCCCCCATATATTTT.

CDR3: CASSLRQGPHEQYF. The CDR3 DNA is TGTGCCAGCAGTCTTAGACAGGGTCCCCACGAGCAGTACTTC. The rearrangement joins TRBV27 to TRBJ2-7, with 7 bases identical to TRBD1. The CDR3 is made up of 14 amino acids. Germline CDR1 and CDR2: MNHEY and SMNVEV (reference sequence). The ends lost 5 bases at V and 5 bases at J; junction bases unmatched: 9.

The chain couples TRBV19 to TRBJ2-7, with a possible D match to TRBD1 (6 bases). Germline-derived CDR1 and CDR2 are LNHDA and SQIVND (reference sequence). Trimming stripped 6 bases from V and 6 bases from J, with 12 bases between. The CDR3 is 12 residues long. The CDR3 DNA reads TGTGCCAGTAGCATCGGGACACGCGAGCAGTACTTC. Its translation: CASSIGTREQYF.

This clone has only a few counts. The rearrangement joins TRBV6-6 to TRBJ2-6, with a tentative D call TRBD1 (6 bases). CDR1 is MNHNY, CDR2 SVGAGI, per germline (reference sequence). Between the trimmed V and J ends, which lost 4 bases and 3 bases, there was a span of 7 bases. CDR3 size: 14 residues. CDR3 protein: CASSLGGGANVLTF. DNA of the CDR3: TGTGCCAGCAGTTTAGGGGGTGGGGCCAACGTCCTGACTTTC.